The 22 T cell receptor beta chains presented below share a single source sample, sequenced in a study of T cells in Graves' hyperthyroidism and ophthalmopathy. TCR beta CDR3 sequences were amplified from RNA transcripts. HTBI primers drove first-round RT-PCR of the TCR CDR3. TCRdb recomputed calls from the multiplex PCR reads with MiXCR, one row per CDR3 protein. The top ten hold under 15% of the sample, which has around 600,000 distinct CDR3 sequences, roughly 15% seen once. Sequenced input: blood. These receptors were obtained from a woman aged 50 to 60 with Graves' ophthalmopathy.

This clonotype came up many times. The rearrangement uses TRBV28 and TRBJ1-4; 7 bases line up with TRBD1. Germline CDR1 and CDR2: MDHEN and SYDVKM. The CDR3 has 15 amino acids. V lost 6 bases to trimming and J lost 4 bases; unmatched junction nucleotides: 8. CDR3 in DNA: TGTGCCAGCAGGATGTACAGGGGCCTTAATGAAAAACTGTTTTTT. Its translation is CASRMYRGLNEKLFF. Full variable domain (outside the CDR3, taken from reference TRBV28 and TRBJ1-4): DVKVTQSSRYLVKRTGEKVFLECVQDMDHENMFWYRQDPGLGLRLIYFSYDVKMKEKGDIPEGYSVSREKKERFSLILESASTNQTSMYLCASRMYRGLNEKLFFGSGTQLSVL.

The chain links TRBV5-8 to TRBJ2-1; no clear D gene. Germline V gives CDR1 SGHTS, CDR2 YDEGEE. V lost 4 bases, J lost 10 bases, and 24 bases lay in between. The CDR3 is made up of 16 amino acids. The CDR3 sequence is CASSLGFGQVIEEQFF. The CDR3 region has the DNA TGTGCCAGCAGCCTAGGGTTTGGGCAGGTGATAGAGGAGCAGTTCTTC.

The V gene is TRBV28, the J gene TRBJ1-5; D not certain. Germline assignment: CDR1 MDHEN and CDR2 SYDVKM. V lost 4 bases and J lost 2, with 18 bases in between. The CDR3 totals 17 residues. DNA for the CDR3: TGTGCCAGCAGTTCCCGACCAAGTCAGAGGGGCAATCAGCCCCAGCATTTT. Protein product: CASSSRPSQRGNQPQHF.

This clonotype was observed many times. V usage is TRBV12-5 and J usage is TRBJ2-7, with 8 bases matching TRBD2. V lost 0 bases to trimming and J lost 6 bases; unmatched junction nucleotides: 10. In germline, CDR1 is LGHNT, CDR2 FRNRAP. The CDR3 has 16 amino acids. The CDR3 DNA is TGTGCTAGTGGTTTGGTACTCACAGCGGGGGTTGGCGAGCAGTACTTC. Translating it yields CASGLVLTAGVGEQYF.

This clonotype was seen ten or more times. The chain carries TRBV27 and TRBJ2-3; 12 bases fit TRBD2. This CDR3 is built from 16 residues. From germline, CDR1 is MNHEY and CDR2 SMNVEV (reference sequence). Trimming took 6 bases from V and 3 from J; bases not matched to a gene: 7. For the CDR3, the DNA is TGTGCCAGCAGCCGATGGCTAGCGGGAGGGACAGATACGCAGTATTTT. This gives the protein CASSRWLAGGTDTQYF.

Many counts were recorded for this clonotype. The V and J genes are TRBV5-8 and TRBJ1-2, with a weak D call TRBD1 (5 bases). From germline, CDR1 is SGHTS and CDR2 YDEGEE. This CDR3 has 17 amino acids. V was trimmed by 0 bases and J by 8 bases, leaving 23 bases between them. CDR3 protein: CASSLVLGDPRRSGYTF. The DNA for the CDR3 is TGTGCCAGCAGCTTGGTCTTAGGGGACCCTCGTCGCTCCGGCTACACCTTC. Together with reference TRBV5-8 and TRBJ1-2, the CDR3 gives the full variable domain: EAGVTQSPTHLIKTRGQQATLRCSPISGHTSVYWYQQALGLGLQFLLWYDEGEERNRGNFPPRFSGRQFPNYSSELNVNALELEDSALYLCASSLVLGDPRRSGYTFGSGTRLTVV.

This chain uses TRBV6-2 or TRBV6-3 with TRBJ1-5; unclear D gene. CDR3 length equals 13 residues. CDR1 is MNHEY, CDR2 SVGEGT, per germline. V was shortened by 3 bases and J by 1 base, with 4 bases between the two germline ends. Here the CDR3 reads CASSYRSNQPQHF. The DNA for the CDR3 is TGTGCCAGCAGTTATCGGAGCAATCAGCCCCAGCATTTT.

This clonotype came up once. The CDR3 DNA reads TGTGCCAGCAGCCAAGATCCGTTAACCTACGAGCAGTACTTC. Translated: CASSQDPLTYEQYF. The rearrangement links TRBV7-2 to TRBJ2-7; no clear D. Trimming removed 5 bases at V and 2 bases at J, with 13 bases between. The length of the CDR3 is 14 residues. The germline gives CDR1 SGHTA, CDR2 FQGNSA. The full variable domain, with the rest looked up from reference TRBV7-2 and TRBJ2-7, is GAGVSQSPSNKVTEKGKDVELRCDPISGHTALYWYRQSLGQGLEFLIYFQGNSAPDKSGLPSDRFSAERTGGSVSTLTIQRTQQEDSAVYLCASSQDPLTYEQYFGPGTRLTVT.

The table lists this clonotype with many counts. CDR3 residues: CASTLGGATEAFF. DNA of the CDR3: TGTGCCAGCACCCTGGGGGGGGCAACTGAAGCTTTCTTT. This sequence joins TRBV2 and TRBJ1-1; D is perhaps TRBD1 (6 bases). Germline loops: CDR1 SNHLY, CDR2 FYNNEI. The CDR3 runs 13 residues. The V end lost 7 bases, the J end lost 5 bases, and 14 bases lay between the germline ends.

This chain links TRBV7-8 with TRBJ1-5; D unresolved. The CDR3 contains 16 residues. V lost 5 bases and J 5 bases, leaving 19 bases between the germline ends. The germline V gene encodes CDR1 SGHVS and CDR2 FQNEAQ. Written as DNA, the CDR3 is TGTGCCAGCAGCCCACTCAGAGGTCCTTCACATCAGCCCCAGCATTTT. Translation: CASSPLRGPSHQPQHF.

This clonotype came up many times. CDR3 in DNA: TGTGCCAGTAGTAAGACTCAAAAAGGAGCAGCTTTCTTT. It encodes CASSKTQKGAAFF. The chain links TRBV19 to TRBJ1-1, with no clear D. V lost 4 bases and J 10 bases, leaving 16 bases between the germline ends. Germline V CDR1 and CDR2: LNHDA, SQIVND (reference sequence). This CDR3 has 13 amino acids. Together with reference TRBV19 and TRBJ1-1, the CDR3 gives the full variable domain: DGGITQSPKYLFRKEGQNVTLSCEQNLNHDAMYWYRQDPGQGLRLIYYSQIVNDFQKGDIAEGYSVSREKKESFPLTVTSAQKNPTAFYLCASSKTQKGAAFFGQGTRLTVV.

The chain joins TRBV12-3 or TRBV12-4 to TRBJ2-1, with TRBD1 as a possible D gene (5 bases). Between the trimmed V and J ends, which lost 6 bases and 6 bases, there was a span of 18 bases. The CDR3 totals 15 residues. CDR3 in DNA: TGTGCCAGCAGCCCCAGGGTACGTGCCCGCAATGAGCAGTTCTTC. Its translation is CASSPRVRARNEQFF.

This clonotype was counted at least ten times. V gene TRBV6-2 or TRBV6-3 combines with J gene TRBJ2-1; TRBD2 matches at 9 bases. The CDR3 is 15 residues long. Germline V gene data show CDR1 as MNHEY and CDR2 as SVGEGT. V lost 2 bases to trimming and J lost 2 bases; unmatched junction nucleotides: 1. In DNA, the CDR3 is TGTGCCAGCAGTTACCCTAGCGGGACCTACAATGAGCAGTTCTTC. Translation: CASSYPSGTYNEQFF.

The chain couples TRBV6-1 to TRBJ1-5; D gene unclear. Trimming took off 9 bases at V and 0 bases at J, with 9 bases between the two ends. The CDR3 totals 13 residues. From germline, CDR1 is MNHNS and CDR2 SASEGT. The CDR3 DNA reads as TGTGCCAGGGGCCGGCGTAGCAATCAGCCCCAGCATTTT. Its protein product is CARGRRSNQPQHF.

This clonotype was counted only a few times. The V and J genes are TRBV30 and TRBJ1-2, with TRBD1 matching 10 bases. V shed 2 bases, J shed 7 bases, and the junction held 7 bases outside the gene matches. This CDR3 contains 14 residues. Germline CDR1 reads GTSNPN; CDR2 reads SVGIG (reference sequence). The DNA for the CDR3 is TGTGCCTGGAGTAAAGACAGGGGGCGGAGTGGCTACACCTTC. Protein product: CAWSKDRGRSGYTF.

This rearrangement joins TRBV20-1 to TRBJ1-2, with TRBD1 identical over 8 bases. V gave up 0 bases and J gave up 3 bases; unmatched junction bases: 6. Germline V gene sequence: CDR1 DFQATT, CDR2 SNEGSKA (reference sequence). The CDR3 totals 15 residues. CDR3 protein: CSARDRQGLYYGYTF. CDR3 nucleotides: TGCAGTGCTAGAGACCGACAGGGGTTGTACTATGGCTACACCTTC.

The J gene is TRBJ1-4, the V gene TRBV27; 12 positions match TRBD1. J was trimmed by 10 bases and V by 7 bases; bases with no gene match: 4. The CDR3 has 13 residues. The V gene's germline CDR1 is MNHEY and CDR2 SMNVEV (reference sequence). The DNA for the CDR3 is TGTGCCAGCACGGGGACAGGGGGCGGAAAACTGTTTTTT. Protein sequence: CASTGTGGGKLFF.

This clonotype has a count of ten or more. The chain couples TRBV12-3 or TRBV12-4 to TRBJ2-1; D tentatively fits TRBD1 or TRBD2 (5 bases each). The CDR3 has 13 amino acids. Trimming removed 6 bases at V and 5 bases at J, with 11 bases between. The CDR3 reads CASRAGTNNEQFF. CDR3 DNA: TGTGCCAGCAGAGCCGGGACGAACAATGAGCAGTTCTTC.

This clonotype was detected a few times. The chain is built from TRBV7-8 and TRBJ1-1; no definite D call. Germline CDR1 and CDR2: SGHVS and FQNEAQ. The CDR3 has 15 amino acids. Trimming removed 2 bases at V and 3 bases at J, with 13 bases between. The CDR3 spells CASSLRGRADTEAFF. CDR3 sequence (DNA): TGTGCCAGCAGCTTACGGGGTCGGGCTGACACTGAAGCTTTCTTT.

Ten or more counts support this clonotype. The V call is TRBV6-6, the J call TRBJ2-5; the match to TRBD1 covers 7 bases. V dropped 0 bases and J dropped 4; count of bases not matched to a gene: 8. Germline values: CDR1 MNHNY, CDR2 SVGAGI (reference sequence). The CDR3 spans 16 residues. The CDR3 reads CASSYSIGGGGETQYF. The CDR3 nucleotides are TGTGCCAGCAGTTACTCAATAGGGGGCGGCGGAGAGACCCAGTACTTC.

Ten or more counts support this clonotype. The rearrangement joins TRBV30 to TRBJ2-1; D is perhaps TRBD2 (5 bases). From germline, CDR1 is GTSNPN and CDR2 SVGIG (reference sequence). The ends were cut back, 0 bases at V and 9 bases at J, with 12 bases in the middle. The length of the CDR3 is 13 residues. In nucleotides, the CDR3 is TGTGCCTGGAGTGTAGCCGGGGTGGGTGAGCAGTTCTTC. It is translated as CAWSVAGVGEQFF.

This clonotype was recorded many times. The gene calls are TRBV7-9 and TRBJ2-2, with TRBD1 as a possible D gene (5 bases). The CDR3 runs to 16 residues. Trimming stripped 1 base from V and 0 bases from J, with 9 bases between. The germline V gene encodes CDR1 SEHNR and CDR2 FQNEAQ (reference sequence). The CDR3 DNA sequence: TGTGCCAGCAGCTTAGGGGGCGGAACGAACACCGGGGAGCTGTTTTTT. This gives the protein CASSLGGGTNTGELFF. The whole variable domain, filled in from reference TRBV7-9 and TRBJ2-2, reads DTGVSQNPRHKITKRGQNVTFRCDPISEHNRLYWYRQTLGQGPEFLTYFQNEAQLEKSRLLSDRFSAERPKGSFSTLEIQRTEQGDSAMYLCASSLGGGTNTGELFFGEGSRLTVL.